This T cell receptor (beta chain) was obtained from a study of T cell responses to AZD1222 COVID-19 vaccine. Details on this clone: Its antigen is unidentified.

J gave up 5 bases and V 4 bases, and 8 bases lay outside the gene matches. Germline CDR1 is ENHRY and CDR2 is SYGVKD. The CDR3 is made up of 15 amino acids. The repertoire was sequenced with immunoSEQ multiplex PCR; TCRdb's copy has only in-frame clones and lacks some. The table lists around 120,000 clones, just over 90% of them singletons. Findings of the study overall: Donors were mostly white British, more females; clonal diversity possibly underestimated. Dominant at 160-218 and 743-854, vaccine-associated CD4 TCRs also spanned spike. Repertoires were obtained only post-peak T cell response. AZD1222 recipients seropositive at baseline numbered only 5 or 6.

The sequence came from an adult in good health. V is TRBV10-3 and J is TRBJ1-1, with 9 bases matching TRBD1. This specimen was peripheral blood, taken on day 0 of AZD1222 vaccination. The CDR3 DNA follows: TGTGCCATCAGTGGAGGGACAGGGCGAGGGACTGAAGCTTTCTTT. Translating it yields CAISGGTGRGTEAFF.